A single sample is the source of the 32 T cell receptor beta chains below, sequenced in a study of neurological immune-mediated disorders. One entry per CDR3 protein results from TCRdb running MiXCR on the 5' RACE reads. The table has some 70,000 distinct CDR3 sequences, 3% to 3.5% seen once. What was sequenced was PBMCs. These receptor sequences come from a man in his forties with multiple sclerosis.

There are many counts of this clonotype. The rearrangement joins TRBV5-1 to TRBJ2-7, with 7 bases lining up with TRBD2. The CDR3 contains 15 residues. Germline loops: CDR1 SGHRS, CDR2 YFSETQ. J was trimmed by 5 bases and V by 0 bases; bases with no gene match: 8. This CDR3 is CASSLAGVGGDEQYF. The CDR3 coding sequence is TGCGCCAGCAGCTTGGCCGGTGTGGGAGGGGACGAGCAGTACTTC.

This clonotype has a count of ten or more. Here the CDR3 DNA reads TGCGCCAGCAGCTCGGGGGCCGACTACAATGAGCAGTTCTTC. Translation: CASSSGADYNEQFF. The chain links TRBV5-1 to TRBJ2-1; tentatively, D is TRBD1 or TRBD2 (6 bases each). Per the germline V gene, CDR1 is SGHRS and CDR2 is YFSETQ. This CDR3 is built from 14 residues. V shed 3 bases and J shed 3 bases, with 10 bases lying between them.

This clonotype was found a few times. V usage is TRBV14 and J usage is TRBJ2-3, with TRBD2 identical over 13 bases. Germline-derived CDR1 and CDR2 are SGHDN and FVKESK. V was pared by 4 bases and J by 2 bases, with 3 bases of the junction left unmatched. The length of the CDR3 is 16 residues. CDR3 DNA sequence: TGTGCCAGCAGCCGACTAGCGGGAGGCCTCACAGATACGCAGTATTTT. It yields the protein CASSRLAGGLTDTQYF.

This clonotype occurred many times. The chain links TRBV9 to TRBJ2-2, with 7 positions matching TRBD1. In germline, CDR1 is SGDLS, CDR2 YYNGEE. The trim removed 4 bases at V and 6 bases at J, leaving 6 bases unmatched. This CDR3 contains 14 residues. This CDR3 reads CASSPRQGPGELFF. CDR3 bases: TGTGCCAGCAGCCCCCGACAGGGACCCGGGGAGCTGTTTTTT.

This clonotype occurred many times. The rearrangement links TRBV7-2 to TRBJ2-1; 8 nucleotides agree with TRBD2. With V trimmed by 5 bases and J by 2 bases, 5 bases remained unmatched. The CDR3 extends over 15 amino acids. Germline lookup yields CDR1 SGHTA and CDR2 FQGNSA. The CDR3 DNA is TGTGCCAGCAGCCCGAGCGGGAGCACCTACAATGAGCAGTTCTTC. Its translation is CASSPSGSTYNEQFF.

This clonotype has more than one count but fewer than ten. The chain recombines TRBV20-1 with TRBJ2-7, with TRBD1 matching over 10 bases. With V trimmed by 1 base and J by 3 bases, 6 bases remained unmatched. The CDR3 totals 15 residues. CDR1 and CDR2 (germline): DFQATT, SNEGSKA (reference sequence). CDR3 amino acids: CSARAGTGAYYEQYF. CDR3 bases: TGCAGTGCTAGAGCCGGGACAGGGGCTTACTACGAGCAGTACTTC.

In this sample, this clonotype turned up a few times. This chain joins TRBV20-1 and TRBJ2-1; TRBD1 aligns across 10 bases. From germline, CDR1 is DFQATT and CDR2 SNEGSKA (reference sequence). The ends lost 2 bases at V and 7 bases at J; junction bases unmatched: 8. The CDR3 contains 15 residues. CDR3 in amino acids: CSARPGQGSWNEQFF. DNA of the CDR3: TGCAGTGCTAGACCGGGACAGGGGAGTTGGAATGAGCAGTTCTTC.

In this sample, this clonotype turned up many times. The chain couples TRBV7-6 to TRBJ2-5; a possible D gene is TRBD2 (6 bases). The CDR3 covers 14 residues. CDR1 and CDR2 (germline): SGHVS, FNYEAQ. The V gene lost 6 bases and the J gene lost 4 bases, with 15 bases spanning the gap. CDR3 nucleotide sequence: TGTGCCAGCAGACCCGGCGGAGGGCGAGAGACCCAGTACTTC. As protein: CASRPGGGRETQYF.

V is TRBV12-3 or TRBV12-4 and J is TRBJ1-1, with D perhaps matching TRBD1 (5 bases). The CDR3 covers 15 residues. The germline V and J ends were trimmed by 0 bases and 3 bases, with 11 bases remaining between them. The CDR3 DNA follows: TGTGCCAGCAGTTTAGCGCAGGGCCTCCACACTGAAGCTTTCTTT. Its translation: CASSLAQGLHTEAFF.

This clonotype was seen repeatedly, ten times or more. This chain joins TRBV15 and TRBJ2-7, with 8 nucleotides matching TRBD2. Germline V lookup: CDR1 LNHNV, CDR2 YYDKDF (reference sequence). V dropped 0 bases and J dropped 3; count of bases not matched to a gene: 4. The CDR3 extends over 15 amino acids. The CDR3 sequence is CATSRESGGDYEQYF. Written as DNA, the CDR3 is TGTGCCACCAGCAGAGAGAGCGGGGGAGACTACGAGCAGTACTTC.

In its sample, this clonotype ranks as medium-sized. The V call is TRBV9, the J call TRBJ2-7; 8 bases are a match to TRBD2. Germline CDR1 reads SGDLS; CDR2 reads YYNGEE. CDR3 size: 14 residues. V gave up 4 bases and J gave up 5 bases; unmatched junction bases: 8. The CDR3 DNA follows: TGTGCCAGCAGCTTAGCGGGGAGTAACGACGAGCAGTACTTC. Amino acids: CASSLAGSNDEQYF.

As for this clonotype: A clone one base away is much larger, so this may be a read error. V gene TRBV7-8 combines with J gene TRBJ1-3; perhaps TRBD1 as D (5 bases). Germline V lookup: CDR1 SGHVS, CDR2 FQNEAQ. The CDR3 has 14 residues. In DNA form, the CDR3 reads TGTGCCAGCAGCTTACGGGGCTCTGGAAAAACCATATATTTT. This codes for CASSLRGSGKTIYF.

This clonotype was observed at least ten times. J is TRBJ2-1 and V is TRBV5-1; weak D call: TRBD2 (5 bases). V lost 0 bases, J lost 9 bases, and 13 bases lay in between. This CDR3 contains 14 residues. Per germline, CDR1 SGHRS and CDR2 YFSETQ. Here the CDR3 reads CASSLENRAGEQFF. The CDR3 region has the DNA TGCGCCAGCAGCTTGGAGAATAGGGCGGGTGAGCAGTTCTTC.

This clonotype was recorded at least ten times. The chain is built from TRBV7-6 and TRBJ2-1; 12 nucleotides line up with TRBD2. Germline values: CDR1 SGHVS, CDR2 FNYEAQ. The J segment lost 10 bases and the V segment lost 5 bases, leaving 12 bases of the junction unmatched. The CDR3 is 16 amino acids. In nucleotides, the CDR3 is TGTGCCAGCAGCAAAATACTAGCGGGAGGCCCTGGGGAGCAGTTCTTC. Encoded protein: CASSKILAGGPGEQFF.

This clonotype was observed at least ten times. J is TRBJ2-7 and V is TRBV20-1, with D possibly TRBD2 on 5 matching bases. Trimming left V 6 bases short and J 3 bases short, with 15 bases between. The CDR3 is 13 residues long. Germline V gene lookup returns CDR1 DFQATT and CDR2 SNEGSKA (reference sequence). The CDR3 here is CSAQTGNHYEQYF. The CDR3, as DNA: TGCAGTGCCCAAACCGGGAATCACTACGAGCAGTACTTC.

This clonotype has only a few counts. The chain carries TRBV5-6 and TRBJ1-1; the match to TRBD1 covers 9 bases. Germline assignment: CDR1 SGHDT and CDR2 YYEEEE. V lost 0 bases, J lost 1 base, and 1 base stayed unmatched. The CDR3 sequence is 15 residues long. The CDR3 DNA sequence: TGTGCCAGCAGCTTGGAGGGACAGGGGAACACTGAAGCTTTCTTT. It encodes CASSLEGQGNTEAFF.

This clonotype was seen more than once but under ten times. This chain uses TRBV12-3 or TRBV12-4 with TRBJ1-2; the D gene is possibly TRBD1 (6 bases). CDR3 length: 16 amino acids. V was pared by 5 bases and J by 0 bases, with 16 bases between. In DNA form, the CDR3 reads TGTGCCAGCAGTCCGAGGGACACGAGAGCTAACTATGGCTACACCTTC. Its protein is CASSPRDTRANYGYTF.

This clonotype has a count of ten or more. The V call is TRBV7-6, the J call TRBJ1-1, with D unclear. Trimming removed 1 base from V and 1 base from J, with 7 bases in between. The germline CDR1 and CDR2 sequences are SGHVS and FNYEAQ. The CDR3 has 14 residues. Here the CDR3 reads CASSLEAQNTEAFF. The CDR3, as DNA: TGTGCCAGCAGCTTAGAGGCACAGAACACTGAAGCTTTCTTT.

In this sample, this clonotype turned up many times. The chain carries TRBV27 and TRBJ1-2; TRBD1 matches at 9 bases. This CDR3 has 12 amino acids. Per germline, CDR1 MNHEY and CDR2 SMNVEV (reference sequence). V shed 7 bases and J 7 bases; nucleotides not matched to a gene: 4. The CDR3 nucleotides read TGTGCCAGCACGCGGGACAGGGTTGGCTACACCTTC. Its protein is CASTRDRVGYTF.

This clonotype was detected a few times. The chain couples TRBV12-3 or TRBV12-4 to TRBJ1-3, with D possibly matching TRBD1 (6 bases). The CDR3 length is 15 residues. Trimming removed 10 bases at V and 0 bases at J, with 16 bases between. CDR3 protein: CAIEGVSYSGNTIYF. In DNA, the CDR3 is TGTGCCATAGAGGGGGTGTCCTACTCTGGAAACACCATATATTTT.

Concerning this clonotype: Possible read error: a much larger clone is one base away. The chain carries TRBV7-8 and TRBJ2-5; D is unclear. Germline lookup yields CDR1 SGHVS and CDR2 FQNEAQ. This CDR3 comprises 16 residues. The V gene lost 1 base and the J gene lost 6 bases, with 18 bases spanning the gap. The CDR3 region is CASSLGPGPGSKTQYF. The CDR3 region has the DNA TGTGCCAGCAGCTTAGGCCCGGGTCCTGGGTCCAAGACCCAGTACTTC.

This clonotype was seen many times. The chain combines TRBV12-3 or TRBV12-4 with TRBJ1-2; 9 positions match TRBD1. This CDR3 is built from 18 residues. V was clipped by 6 bases and J by 1 base; unmatched bases: 15. CDR3 in amino acids: CASSHRGRDLQLNYGYTF. For the CDR3, the DNA is TGTGCCAGCAGCCACAGGGGGCGAGACTTACAGCTTAACTATGGCTACACCTTC.

This clonotype was observed at least ten times. CDR3 loop: CASRGATSVLPYQETQYF. The CDR3 coding sequence is TGTGCCAGCAGGGGGGCCACTAGCGTATTACCGTACCAAGAGACCCAGTACTTC. The J gene is TRBJ2-5, the V gene TRBV25-1; D might be TRBD2 (7 bases). The CDR3 loop spans 18 amino acids. Germline CDR1 MGHDK, CDR2 SYGVNS. Deletions cut 6 bases from V and 0 bases from J, with 23 bases between.

Remarks on this clonotype: A much larger clone differs by one base, so this may be a read error. V usage is TRBV18 and J usage is TRBJ1-2; maybe TRBD1 (6 bases). V lost 8 bases to trimming and J lost 0 bases, with 13 bases between them. Germline-derived CDR1 and CDR2 are KGHSH and LQKENI. This CDR3 comprises 14 residues. CDR3 sequence: CASKPTGTNYGYTF. The DNA for the CDR3 is TGTGCCAGCAAACCGACAGGAACTAACTATGGCTACACCTTC.

Many counts were recorded for this clonotype. The genes are TRBV20-1 and TRBJ1-2, with D unresolved. The V end lost 5 bases, the J end lost 4 bases, and 14 bases lay between the germline ends. The CDR3 runs to 13 residues. Per germline, CDR1 DFQATT and CDR2 SNEGSKA (reference sequence). CDR3 in DNA: TGCAGTGCTTTCAAAACAGCACTCTATGGCTACACCTTC. Its protein is CSAFKTALYGYTF.

This clonotype was recorded at least ten times. The rearrangement joins TRBV20-1 to TRBJ2-5; 12 bases agree with TRBD1. This CDR3 has 18 amino acids. Looked up from germline, CDR1 is DFQATT and CDR2 is SNEGSKA (reference sequence). V shed 6 bases, J shed 1 base, and the junction held 15 bases outside the gene matches. CDR3 sequence: CSALGVSGQGAPQETQYF. In DNA, the CDR3 is TGCAGTGCCCTGGGGGTATCGGGACAGGGGGCACCCCAAGAGACCCAGTACTTC.

Note on this clonotype: This could be a read error, since a much larger clone is one nucleotide away. The rearrangement joins TRBV10-3 to TRBJ1-1; D is unresolved. The CDR3 runs 14 residues. Between the trimmed V and J ends, which lost 6 bases and 1 base, there was a span of 12 bases. Germline loops: CDR1 ENHRY, CDR2 SYGVKD. CDR3 loop: CAIRERKENTEAFF. For the CDR3, the DNA is TGTGCCATCAGAGAAAGAAAGGAGAACACTGAAGCTTTCTTT.

This clonotype has at least ten counts. The gene calls are TRBV7-8 and TRBJ2-1; 15 bases agree with TRBD2. Germline V gene sequence: CDR1 SGHVS, CDR2 FQNEAQ. Trimming cost V 5 bases and J 4 bases; bases outside gene matches: 3. This CDR3 comprises 16 residues. The CDR3, as DNA: TGTGCCAGCAGCAAAGGGACTAGCGGGAGGTACAATGAGCAGTTCTTC. Translated: CASSKGTSGRYNEQFF.

This clonotype has a count of ten or more. J is TRBJ2-3 and V is TRBV5-1, with D possibly TRBD2 on 6 matching bases. The CDR3 spans 14 residues. Between the trimmed V and J ends, which lost 5 bases and 4 bases, there was a span of 14 bases. Germline V CDR1 and CDR2: SGHRS, YFSETQ. Here the CDR3 reads CASSWGEAADTQYF. In DNA, the CDR3 is TGCGCCAGCAGTTGGGGGGAGGCTGCAGATACGCAGTATTTT.

This clonotype was counted many times. The chain links TRBV20-1 to TRBJ2-1; 7 nucleotides align to TRBD2. Germline CDR1 reads DFQATT; CDR2 reads SNEGSKA (reference sequence). V shed 5 bases and J 4 bases; nucleotides not matched to a gene: 11. The CDR3 sequence is 15 residues long. The CDR3 DNA reads TGCAGTGCTCAACTCGTGGGACTACCTTACAATGAGCAGTTCTTC. Translated, it gives CSAQLVGLPYNEQFF.

At least ten counts were recorded for this clonotype. This chain connects TRBV1 to TRBJ2-2. TRBV1 is designated a pseudogene. The CDR3 runs 13 residues. CDR3 nucleotides: TGCACCAGCAGCCAAGCCGGTTTCGGGGAGCTGTTTTTT. It specifies CTSSQAGFGELFF.

This clonotype occurred many times. V and J are TRBV6-5 and TRBJ1-1, with a tentative D call TRBD1 (5 bases). Per germline, CDR1 MNHEY and CDR2 SVGAGI. Trimming took 5 bases from V and 10 from J, leaving 14 bases between them. The CDR3 has 12 amino acids. The CDR3 DNA reads TGTGCCAGCAGTACAATCGACAGTGGAGCTTTCTTT. It is translated as CASSTIDSGAFF.